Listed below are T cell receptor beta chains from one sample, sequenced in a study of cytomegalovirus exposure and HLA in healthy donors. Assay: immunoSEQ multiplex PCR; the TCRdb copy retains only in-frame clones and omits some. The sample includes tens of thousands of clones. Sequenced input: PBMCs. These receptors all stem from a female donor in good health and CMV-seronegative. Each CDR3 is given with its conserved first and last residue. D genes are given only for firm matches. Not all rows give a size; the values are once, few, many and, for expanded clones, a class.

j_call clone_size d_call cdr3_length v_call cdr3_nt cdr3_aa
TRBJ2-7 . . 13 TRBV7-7 TGTGCTAGGAGCCGAGACAGGTCTGGAGAGCAGTACTTC CARSRDRSGEQYF
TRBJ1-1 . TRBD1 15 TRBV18 TGTGCCAGCTCCTCACCAATACTACAGGGGGCTGAAGCTTTCTTT CASSSPILQGAEAFF
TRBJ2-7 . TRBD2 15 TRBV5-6 TGTGCCAGCAGCCGGGGGGTTGTCCTCTCCTACGAGCAGTACTTC CASSRGVVLSYEQYF
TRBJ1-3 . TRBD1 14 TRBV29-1 TGCAGCGTACAGGGGCCGAGCTCTGGAAACACCATATATTTT CSVQGPSSGNTIYF
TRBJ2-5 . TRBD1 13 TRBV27 TGTGCCAGCAGCCAGGGGGCGAGAGAGACCCAGTACTTC CASSQGARETQYF
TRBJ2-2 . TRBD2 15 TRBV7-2 TGTGCCAGCAGAAGAGCGGGGGCCGCCACCGGGGAGCTGTTTTTT CASRRAGAATGELFF
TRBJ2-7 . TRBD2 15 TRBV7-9 TGTGCCAGCAGCTCAAGGACTAGCGGGGGATACGAGCAGTACTTC CASSSRTSGGYEQYF
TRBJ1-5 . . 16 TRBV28 TGTGCCAGCAGTTTGGCTGTCCGGGGGAGCAATCAGCCCCAGCATTTT CASSLAVRGSNQPQHF
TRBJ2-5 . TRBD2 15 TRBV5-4 TGTGCCAGCAGGAGGAGCGGGGGGGCGAGGGGGACCCAGTACTTC CASRRSGGARGTQYF
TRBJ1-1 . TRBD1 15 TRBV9 TGTGCCAGCAGCCCCCGCGGGACAGGGACTCTTGAAGCTTTCTTT CASSPRGTGTLEAFF
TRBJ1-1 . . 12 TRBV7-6 TGTGCCAGCAGCTTAATTTCTGACGGGGCTTTCTTT CASSLISDGAFF
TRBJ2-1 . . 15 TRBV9 TGTGCCAGCAGCGTAGCCAGGTCGTCCTACAATGAGCAGTTCTTC CASSVARSSYNEQFF
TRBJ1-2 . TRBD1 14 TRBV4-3 TGCGCCAGCAGACGGGGACAGGGGGACTATGGCTACACCTTC CASRRGQGDYGYTF
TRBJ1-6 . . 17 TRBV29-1 TGCAGCGTTGAAGATCTTTGGGCGAGCTCCTATAATTCACCCCTCCACTTT CSVEDLWASSYNSPLHF
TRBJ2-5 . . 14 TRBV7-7 TGTGCTAGCAGCGGCGGGGGCTGGAGAGAGACCCAGTACTTC CASSGGGWRETQYF
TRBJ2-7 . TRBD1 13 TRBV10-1 TGCGCCAGCAGTTTACAGGGGCCCTACGAGCAGTACTTC CASSLQGPYEQYF
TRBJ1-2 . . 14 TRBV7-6 TGTGCCAGCAGCCGACAGGCAATTCTCTATGGCTACACCTTC CASSRQAILYGYTF
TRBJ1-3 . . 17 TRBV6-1 TGTGCCAGCAGTGAAGAAGTAGGGGGGGCCTCTGGAAACACCATATATTTT CASSEEVGGASGNTIYF
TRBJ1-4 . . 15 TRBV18 TGTGCCAGCTCAGAGGACAGAGCAACTAATGAAAAACTGTTTTTT CASSEDRATNEKLFF
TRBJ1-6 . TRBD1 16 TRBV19 TGTGCCAGTACCCTCTTCCCGGGACAGGGAGTTTCACCCCTCCACTTT CASTLFPGQGVSPLHF
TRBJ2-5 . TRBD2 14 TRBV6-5 TGTGCCAGCAGTAAGCTAGCGGGGCAAGAGACCCAGTACTTC CASSKLAGQETQYF
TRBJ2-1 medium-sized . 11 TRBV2 TGTGCCAGCAGTCTCGACAATGAGCAGTTCTTC CASSLDNEQFF
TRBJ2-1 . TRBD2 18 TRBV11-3 TGTGCCAGCAGCTTAGGGGTCGTAGCGGGGGGGACCTACAATGAGCAGTTCTTC CASSLGVVAGGTYNEQFF
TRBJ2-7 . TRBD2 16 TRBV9 TGTGCCAGCAGCCCCGGAGGAGCGGGGGGCTCCTACGAGCAGTACTTC CASSPGGAGGSYEQYF
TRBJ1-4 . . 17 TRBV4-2 TGTGCCAGCAGCCAAGAGGGCCAGATTGCAACTAATGAAAAACTGTTTTTT CASSQEGQIATNEKLFF
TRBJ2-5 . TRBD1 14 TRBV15 TGTGCCACCAGCAGAGTCGATCCGGGACAGGGAAGGTACTTC CATSRVDPGQGRYF
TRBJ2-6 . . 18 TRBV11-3 TGTGCCAGCAGCTTGGGAGGTGCTAAACGCTCTGGGGCCAACGTCCTGACTTTC CASSLGGAKRSGANVLTF
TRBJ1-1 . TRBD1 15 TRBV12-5 TGTGCTAGTGGTCCCGGGACAGTCATGAACACTGAAGCTTTCTTT CASGPGTVMNTEAFF